Listed below are T cell receptor beta chains from one sample, sequenced in a study of blood T cell repertoires in COVID-19. Profiled with immunoSEQ multiplex PCR; TCRdb holds only in-frame clones, not every one. The sample includes 200,000 to 250,000 clones, approximately 90% seen only once; the top ten take 2.6%. Sequencing was performed on PBMCs or T cells enriched from blood (not recorded which). The source is a woman aged 30 to 39 with acute COVID-19. CDR3s include the opening cysteine and the closing phenylalanine or tryptophan. The D gene is left open where the match is weak. Clone sizes are given selectively: once, few, many, or a class where the clone is expanded.

cdr3_aa: CASIWEGSGPTGELFF
cdr3_nt: TGCGCCAGCATCTGGGAGGGTAGCGGGCCGACCGGGGAGCTGTTTTTT
j_call: TRBJ2-2
clone_size: NA
d_call: TRBD2
v_call: TRBV5-1

cdr3_aa: CAISDRDSVRDTQYF
cdr3_nt: TGTGCCATCAGTGACAGGGACAGCGTGAGAGATACGCAGTATTTT
j_call: TRBJ2-3
clone_size: NA
d_call: TRBD1
v_call: TRBV10-3

cdr3_aa: CASSSDRDGYTF
cdr3_nt: TGTGCCAGCAGCTCTGACAGGGATGGCTACACCTTC
j_call: TRBJ1-2
clone_size: few
d_call: TRBD1
v_call: TRBV7-9

cdr3_aa: CAILGQVNTEAFF
cdr3_nt: TGTGCCATCCTGGGACAGGTCAACACTGAAGCTTTCTTT
j_call: TRBJ1-1
clone_size: NA
d_call: TRBD1
v_call: TRBV6-5

cdr3_aa: CASSYSMVPTHLSSRDEQFF
cdr3_nt: TGTGCCAGCAGTTACTCGATGGTCCCCACACATCTGTCGTCCAGGGATGAGCAGTTCTTC
j_call: TRBJ2-1
clone_size: NA
d_call: NA
v_call: TRBV6-2/TRBV6-3

cdr3_aa: CASSQSTPAQGQETQYF
cdr3_nt: TGTGCCAGCAGCCAATCTACACCGGCGCAGGGCCAAGAGACCCAGTACTTC
j_call: TRBJ2-5
clone_size: NA
d_call: NA
v_call: TRBV16

cdr3_aa: CASGEARGHSGGELFF
cdr3_nt: TGTGCCAGCGGAGAGGCCAGGGGGCATTCGGGCGGGGAGCTGTTTTTT
j_call: TRBJ2-2
clone_size: few
d_call: TRBD1
v_call: TRBV7-9

cdr3_aa: CASSLATTRAYNEQFF
cdr3_nt: TGCGCCAGCAGCTTGGCTACGACTAGGGCCTACAATGAGCAGTTCTTC
j_call: TRBJ2-1
clone_size: once
d_call: NA
v_call: TRBV5-1

cdr3_aa: CASSEEVESTEAFF
cdr3_nt: TGTGCCAGCAGTGAAGAGGTGGAGAGCACTGAAGCTTTCTTT
j_call: TRBJ1-1
clone_size: NA
d_call: NA
v_call: TRBV2

cdr3_aa: CASSQYVTGGTYEQYF
cdr3_nt: TGCGCCAGCAGCCAGTACGTCACAGGGGGTACCTACGAGCAGTACTTC
j_call: TRBJ2-7
clone_size: once
d_call: TRBD1
v_call: TRBV4-1

cdr3_aa: CASSFRTNEKLFF
cdr3_nt: TGTGCCAGCAGTTTCCGAACTAATGAAAAACTGTTTTTT
j_call: TRBJ1-4
clone_size: NA
d_call: NA
v_call: TRBV12-3/TRBV12-4

cdr3_aa: CASSRGQGENEKLFF
cdr3_nt: TGCGCCAGCAGCAGGGGACAGGGAGAGAATGAAAAACTGTTTTTT
j_call: TRBJ1-4
clone_size: NA
d_call: TRBD1
v_call: TRBV5-1

cdr3_aa: CASRTGTGLSNEQFF
cdr3_nt: TGTGCCAGCAGAACCGGGACAGGGCTGTCCAATGAGCAGTTCTTC
j_call: TRBJ2-1
clone_size: NA
d_call: TRBD1
v_call: TRBV2

cdr3_aa: CASRTRELQAFF
cdr3_nt: TGTGCCAGTAGGACCCGGGAACTCCAAGCTTTCTTT
j_call: TRBJ1-1
clone_size: NA
d_call: NA
v_call: TRBV19

cdr3_aa: CASRTGENTEAFF
cdr3_nt: TGCGCCAGCAGGACAGGAGAGAACACTGAAGCTTTCTTT
j_call: TRBJ1-1
clone_size: once
d_call: NA
v_call: TRBV5-1

cdr3_aa: CASSSGTGTVWDYGYTF
cdr3_nt: TGTGCCAGCAGCTCCGGGACAGGGACTGTGTGGGACTATGGCTACACCTTC
j_call: TRBJ1-2
clone_size: NA
d_call: TRBD1
v_call: TRBV7-9

cdr3_aa: CASSSTSGGYTLRDEQFF
cdr3_nt: TGCGCCAGCAGTTCGACTAGCGGGGGGTATACTCTTAGGGATGAGCAGTTCTTC
j_call: TRBJ2-1
clone_size: NA
d_call: TRBD2
v_call: TRBV5-1

cdr3_aa: CAISGGGEKLFF
cdr3_nt: TGTGCCATCAGTGGCGGGGGGGAAAAACTGTTTTTT
j_call: TRBJ1-4
clone_size: NA
d_call: NA
v_call: TRBV10-3

cdr3_aa: CASSQEPPFLGGEKLFF
cdr3_nt: TGTGCCAGCAGCCAAGAACCCCCCTTCCTCGGGGGGGAAAAACTGTTTTTT
j_call: TRBJ1-4
clone_size: NA
d_call: NA
v_call: TRBV3-1/TRBV3-2

cdr3_aa: CASSLGGADEQFF
cdr3_nt: TGTGCCAGCAGCTTGGGAGGGGCGGATGAGCAGTTCTTC
j_call: TRBJ2-1
clone_size: NA
d_call: TRBD2
v_call: TRBV11-2